Below are 18 T cell receptor beta chains sequenced from a single sample in a study of shared clonotypes between healthy human individuals. TCRdb's table, derived via immunoSEQ multiplex PCR, lists solely in-frame clones and lacks some. The top ten clones hold 0.85% to 1.3% of a sample with just over 2,000,000 clones, roughly 94% of them seen once. Positively selected for CCR7, the CD45RO-negative cells used as naive CD8 cells excluded terminally differentiated effector memory CD45RA+ cells. Sample: naive CD8+ T cells sorted from blood. The receptors shown here come from a man aged 18 to 35 in good health.

For this clone: The sample holds other DNA sequences that translate to the same CDR3. The chain links TRBV19 to TRBJ1-2; no clear D gene. The CDR3 consists of 12 residues. With 5 bases removed from V and 4 bases from J, the gap between germline ends came to 8 bases. CDR1 LNHDA and CDR2 SQIVND come from the germline V gene (reference sequence). In nucleotides, the CDR3 is TGTGCCAGTAGTGGGGAAGGCTATGGCTACACCTTC. Residues: CASSGEGYGYTF.

V gene TRBV27 combines with J gene TRBJ1-2; D unresolved. From germline, CDR1 is MNHEY and CDR2 SMNVEV (reference sequence). This CDR3 has 13 residues. The V end lost 3 bases, the J end lost 7 bases, and 12 bases lay between the germline ends. CDR3 nucleotide sequence: TGTGCCAGCAGTTTTTCCGGCTCGGCTGGCTACACCTTC. Translated, it gives CASSFSGSAGYTF.

The genes are TRBV7-9 and TRBJ1-2; 8 nucleotides line up with TRBD1. The CDR3 extends over 18 amino acids. Germline V lookup: CDR1 SEHNR, CDR2 FQNEAQ (reference sequence). V lost 4 bases and J lost 5; bases outside the gene matches: 18. The CDR3 region is CASSSTYSRTGKGYGYTF. Here the CDR3 DNA reads TGTGCCAGCAGCTCAACTTATTCCCGGACAGGGAAAGGGTATGGCTACACCTTC.

On this clone itself: The same CDR3 can be traced to other DNA sequences in this sample. The chain joins TRBV30 to TRBJ1-1; possibly TRBD1 for D (5 bases). The CDR3 runs 14 residues. In germline, CDR1 is GTSNPN, CDR2 SVGIG (reference sequence). Trimming stripped 0 bases from V and 2 bases from J, with 10 bases between. The CDR3 loop reads CAWSVGQGNTEAFF. CDR3 nucleotide sequence: TGTGCCTGGAGTGTAGGGCAGGGCAACACTGAAGCTTTCTTT.

The J gene is TRBJ1-3, the V gene TRBV5-6; D remains unclear. The CDR3 loop spans 14 amino acids. The germline V gene encodes CDR1 SGHDT and CDR2 YYEEEE. Trimming shortened V by 1 base and J by 0 bases, and 5 bases separated the two germline ends. The CDR3 DNA is TGTGCCAGCAGCTTGCAGTTCTCTGGAAACACCATATATTTT. Translated, it gives CASSLQFSGNTIYF.

Points on this clone: The same CDR3 can be traced to other DNA sequences in this sample. The chain combines TRBV6-5 with TRBJ2-5; D ambiguous. The CDR3 spans 14 residues. Germline lookup yields CDR1 MNHEY and CDR2 SVGAGI. The ends were cut back, 3 bases at V and 5 bases at J, with 13 bases in the middle. The CDR3, as DNA: TGTGCCAGCAGTTATTTGGCTCCTGGGGAGACCCAGTACTTC. It yields the protein CASSYLAPGETQYF.

This clone was observed once. This specimen includes other DNA sequences encoding the same CDR3. CDR3 DNA: TGCGCCAGCAGCCAAGATTCGGGCGGCAATCAGCCCCAGCATTTT. As protein: CASSQDSGGNQPQHF. The gene calls are TRBV4-1 and TRBJ1-5; D not resolved. V dropped 0 bases and J dropped 2 bases, with 8 bases sitting between them. The CDR3 has 15 amino acids. Per germline, CDR1 MGHRA and CDR2 YSYEKL.

This clone was recorded once. The chain links TRBV30 to TRBJ2-6; perhaps D is TRBD1 or TRBD2 (5 bases each). The V end was cut by 3 bases, the J end by 7 bases, with 10 bases between. The CDR3 runs 13 residues. The V gene's germline CDR1 is GTSNPN and CDR2 SVGIG (reference sequence). The CDR3 DNA follows: TGTGCCTGGAGCTTCGGGGACGCCAACGTCCTGACTTTC. Protein sequence: CAWSFGDANVLTF.

The table lists this clone with a count of one. This chain joins TRBV7-2 and TRBJ1-1; D is ambiguous. This CDR3 comprises 14 residues. Germline loops: CDR1 SGHTA, CDR2 FQGNSA. Between the trimmed V and J ends, which lost 4 bases and 2 bases, there was a span of 11 bases. The CDR3 nucleotides read TGTGCCAGCAGCTCCCGGGCAGAAAACACTGAAGCTTTCTTT. Protein product: CASSSRAENTEAFF. Variable domain in full (rest from reference TRBV7-2 and TRBJ1-1): GAGVSQSPSNKVTEKGKDVELRCDPISGHTALYWYRQSLGQGLEFLIYFQGNSAPDKSGLPSDRFSAERTGGSVSTLTIQRTQQEDSAVYLCASSSRAENTEAFFGQGTRLTVV.

The V gene is TRBV30, the J gene TRBJ2-7; no definite D call. Germline-derived CDR1 and CDR2 are GTSNPN and SVGIG (reference sequence). The CDR3 contains 11 residues. Trimming pared 7 bases from V and 5 bases from J, leaving 12 bases between. CDR3 in DNA: TGTGCCTTTCGGGTGGGCCACGAGCAGTACTTC. Its translation is CAFRVGHEQYF.

A word on this clone: Other DNA sequences in the same sample also yield this CDR3. The rearrangement joins TRBV11-2 to TRBJ2-7; TRBD2 is a possible D gene (6 bases). CDR1 SGHAT and CDR2 FQNNGV come from the germline V gene. V lost 1 base to trimming and J lost 2 bases, with 9 bases between them. CDR3 length equals 14 residues. The CDR3 spells CASSLASGAYEQYF. The CDR3 DNA follows: TGTGCCAGCAGCTTAGCTTCGGGGGCCTACGAGCAGTACTTC.

The chain recombines TRBV27 with TRBJ2-7, with TRBD2 matching 7 bases. The CDR3 sequence is 15 residues long. The V and J ends lost 4 bases and 3 bases, in that order; junction bases with no gene match: 9. Per the germline V gene, CDR1 is MNHEY and CDR2 is SMNVEV (reference sequence). In nucleotides, the CDR3 is TGTGCCAGCAGTTCGTTAGCGGGTCTAGGCTACGAGCAGTACTTC. It is translated as CASSSLAGLGYEQYF.

This rearrangement joins TRBV5-8 to TRBJ1-6, with D perhaps TRBD1 (5 bases). With 0 bases removed from V and 10 bases from J, the gap between germline ends came to 11 bases. CDR3 length: 14 residues. Germline lookup yields CDR1 SGHTS and CDR2 YDEGEE. In DNA, the CDR3 is TGTGCCAGCAGCTTGGTTGGAGGACAATCACCCCTCCACTTT. This encodes CASSLVGGQSPLHF.

The chain has TRBV4-1 and TRBJ2-2; no firm D call. The CDR3 covers 12 residues. The germline V and J ends were trimmed by 8 bases and 1 base, with 5 bases remaining between them. CDR1 and CDR2 (germline): MGHRA, YSYEKL. CDR3 DNA sequence: TGCGCCAGCTCGATGAACACCGGGGAGCTGTTTTTT. Translating gives CASSMNTGELFF.

This chain uses TRBV5-6 with TRBJ2-3; TRBD2 aligns across 14 bases. J lost 2 bases, V lost 4 bases, and 3 bases had no gene match. CDR3 length: 16 residues. CDR1 is SGHDT and CDR2 is YYEEEE in the germline V gene. The CDR3 DNA reads TGTGCCAGCAGCCAGGGACTAGCGGGAGTCACAGATACGCAGTATTTT. This sequence encodes CASSQGLAGVTDTQYF.

A remark on this clone: Other DNA sequences in the sample encode the same CDR3. CDR3 sequence reads: CASSDPTGGNQPQHF. CDR3 nucleotides: TGTGCCAGCAGTGACCCCACAGGGGGCAATCAGCCCCAGCATTTT. The J gene is TRBJ1-5, the V gene TRBV6-1, with TRBD1 matching 7 bases. CDR1 MNHNS and CDR2 SASEGT come from the germline V gene. The CDR3 runs to 15 residues. The trim removed 3 bases at V and 2 bases at J, leaving 4 bases unmatched.

V and J are TRBV6-6 and TRBJ2-1; D is unclear. Trimming removed 5 bases at V and 9 bases at J, with 20 bases between. Germline V CDR1 and CDR2: MNHNY, SVGAGI (reference sequence). The CDR3 covers 15 residues. In DNA, the CDR3 is TGTGCCAGCAGTATGAGTCTATATCCGTTAGGTGAGCAGTTCTTC. Translating it yields CASSMSLYPLGEQFF.

The V and J genes are TRBV10-3 and TRBJ2-5; possibly TRBD2 for D (5 bases). The V gene lost 6 bases and the J gene lost 5 bases, with 19 bases spanning the gap. CDR1 is ENHRY and CDR2 is SYGVKD in the germline V gene. This CDR3 has 15 residues. The CDR3 region is CAIRDEGVNWETQYF. The CDR3 DNA sequence: TGTGCCATCAGAGACGAGGGTGTAAATTGGGAGACCCAGTACTTC.